These 28 T cell receptor beta chains were sequenced from one sample in a study of blood T cell repertoires in COVID-19. Clones were sequenced by immunoSEQ multiplex PCR, and TCRdb holds only the in-frame ones, with some missing. This table holds 120,000 or so clones, approximately 82% found once. Sequenced material: peripheral blood. Every receptor here comes from a man older than 75 with active or convalescent COVID-19.

The genes are TRBV5-1 and TRBJ1-4; 9 nucleotides line up with TRBD1. CDR1 and CDR2 (germline): SGHRS, YFSETQ. Germline trimming cut 4 bases from V and 5 bases from J; bases unmatched to any gene: 3. The length of the CDR3 is 14 residues. The CDR3 is CASSVGTGNEKLFF. The CDR3 DNA reads TGCGCCAGCAGCGTTGGGACAGGGAATGAAAAACTGTTTTTT. The full variable domain, with the rest looked up from reference TRBV5-1 and TRBJ1-4, is KAGVTQTPRYLIKTRGQQVTLSCSPISGHRSVSWYQQTPGQGLQFLFEYFSETQRNKGNFPGRFSGRQFSNSRSEMNVSTLELGDSALYLCASSVGTGNEKLFFGSGTQLSVL.

This rearrangement joins TRBV6-2 or TRBV6-3 to TRBJ1-6, with D unclear. The germline gives CDR1 MNHEY, CDR2 SVGEGT. V dropped 6 bases and J dropped 0 bases, with 12 bases sitting between them. This CDR3 has 16 amino acids. The CDR3 here is CASSVYGSSYNSPLHF. CDR3 DNA sequence: TGTGCCAGCAGCGTGTATGGGAGCTCCTATAATTCACCCCTCCACTTT.

This rearrangement joins TRBV11-2 to TRBJ1-2; 11 positions agree with TRBD1. V lost 3 bases to trimming and J lost 8 bases; unmatched junction nucleotides: 5. The CDR3 spans 14 residues. Germline V gene data show CDR1 as SGHAT and CDR2 as FQNNGV. The CDR3 nucleotides are TGTGCCAGCAGCTTTGGACAGGGGGCGTTGGGCTACACCTTC. It yields the protein CASSFGQGALGYTF. The entire variable domain, with the rest obtained from reference TRBV11-2 and TRBJ1-2, is as follows: EAGVAQSPRYKIIEKRQSVAFWCNPISGHATLYWYQQILGQGPKLLIQFQNNGVVDDSQLPKDRFSAERLKGVDSTLKIQPAKLEDSAVYLCASSFGQGALGYTFGSGTRLTVV.

The rearrangement links TRBV5-8 to TRBJ1-1; a possible D gene is TRBD1 (5 bases). The CDR3 is made up of 16 amino acids. V lost 1 base to trimming and J lost 2 bases, with 15 bases between them. Germline V CDR1 and CDR2: SGHTS, YDEGEE. The CDR3 protein is CASSLFQGGQNTEAFF. In DNA, the CDR3 is TGTGCCAGCAGCTTGTTTCAAGGCGGACAAAACACTGAAGCTTTCTTT. Combining the CDR3 with reference TRBV5-8 and TRBJ1-1 gives the whole variable domain EAGVTQSPTHLIKTRGQQATLRCSPISGHTSVYWYQQALGLGLQFLLWYDEGEERNRGNFPPRFSGRQFPNYSSELNVNALELEDSALYLCASSLFQGGQNTEAFFGQGTRLTVV.

This rearrangement joins TRBV10-3 to TRBJ1-2; D gene ambiguous. The CDR3 contains 14 residues. Germline CDR1 and CDR2: ENHRY and SYGVKD. V lost 4 bases, J lost 2 bases, and 11 bases lay in between. The DNA for the CDR3 is TGTGCCATCAGTGGCGTCAGCAGGAACTATGGCTACACCTTC. This codes for CAISGVSRNYGYTF.

This clone was detected once. J is TRBJ2-1 and V is TRBV7-2; no definite D call. V dropped 6 bases and J dropped 2 bases, with 14 bases sitting between them. Germline assignment: CDR1 SGHTA and CDR2 FQGNSA. The length of the CDR3 is 15 residues. The CDR3 sequence: CASRGHGWTYNEQFF. DNA of the CDR3: TGTGCCAGCAGGGGCCACGGCTGGACCTACAATGAGCAGTTCTTC.

The genes are TRBV27 and TRBJ1-4; 9 nucleotides align to TRBD1. Germline V gene data show CDR1 as MNHEY and CDR2 as SMNVEV (reference sequence). With V trimmed by 6 bases and J by 7 bases, 6 bases remained unmatched. The CDR3 contains 14 residues. As DNA, the CDR3 is TGTGCCAGCAGGAAAACAGGGGGCGGTGAAAAACTGTTTTTT. Translated, it gives CASRKTGGGEKLFF.

CDR3 region: CASSQEVRGIYNEQFF. CDR3 DNA sequence: TGTGCCAGCAGCCAAGAAGTTAGGGGCATCTACAATGAGCAGTTCTTC. This chain joins TRBV3-1 (or the pseudogene TRBV3-2) and TRBJ2-1; D is perhaps TRBD1 (5 bases). Trimming left V 0 bases short and J 3 bases short, with 12 bases between. The length of the CDR3 is 16 residues. Germline V gives CDR1 LGHDT, CDR2 YNNKEL (reference sequence).

The chain recombines TRBV3-1 (or the pseudogene TRBV3-2) with TRBJ2-1; D possibly corresponds to TRBD2 (6 bases). The CDR3 sequence is 15 residues long. Per germline, CDR1 LGHDT and CDR2 YNNKEL (reference sequence). Between the trimmed V and J ends, which lost 0 bases and 3 bases, there was a span of 9 bases. This CDR3 reads CASSQEWGDYNEQFF. CDR3 DNA: TGTGCCAGCAGCCAAGAATGGGGGGACTACAATGAGCAGTTCTTC.

The chain employs TRBV19 and TRBJ1-3, with 8 bases lining up with TRBD1. The CDR3 length is 15 residues. The V gene's germline CDR1 is LNHDA and CDR2 SQIVND (reference sequence). Germline trimming cut 10 bases from V and 0 bases from J; bases unmatched to any gene: 8. Written as DNA, the CDR3 is TGTGCCACCGAGGGACAGGCTTTCTCTGGAAACACCATATATTTT. Its translation is CATEGQAFSGNTIYF.

The genes are TRBV27 and TRBJ1-6; maybe TRBD1 (5 bases). Germline CDR1 reads MNHEY; CDR2 reads SMNVEV (reference sequence). Trimming removed 2 bases from V and 2 bases from J, with 16 bases in between. The CDR3 totals 18 residues. This CDR3 reads CASSLLPTGPPYNSPLHF. The CDR3 bases are TGTGCCAGCAGTTTACTCCCCACAGGACCCCCCTATAATTCACCCCTCCACTTT.

This chain joins TRBV19 and TRBJ2-5, with 7 bases matching TRBD2. This CDR3 is 14 amino acids long. V shed 2 bases, J shed 5 bases, and the junction held 5 bases outside the gene matches. The germline V gene has CDR1 LNHDA and CDR2 SQIVND (reference sequence). CDR3 in amino acids: CASSIRLAGETQYF. As DNA, the CDR3 is TGTGCCAGTAGTATACGACTAGCCGGGGAGACCCAGTACTTC.

The chain carries TRBV28 and TRBJ1-5; 7 bases are a match to TRBD1. Germline V gene sequence: CDR1 MDHEN, CDR2 SYDVKM. V lost 6 bases to trimming and J lost 4 bases; unmatched junction nucleotides: 9. CDR3 length equals 15 residues. The CDR3 protein is CASRPTGVGNQPQHF. DNA for the CDR3: TGTGCCAGCAGACCCACAGGGGTGGGAAATCAGCCCCAGCATTTT.

The gene calls are TRBV6-5 and TRBJ2-7, with 11 bases matching TRBD1. The germline gives CDR1 MNHEY, CDR2 SVGAGI. The CDR3 contains 14 residues. V lost 6 bases to trimming and J lost 2 bases; unmatched junction nucleotides: 3. The CDR3 loop is CASSLGQGAYEQYF. In DNA, the CDR3 is TGTGCCAGCAGCTTGGGACAGGGGGCCTACGAGCAGTACTTC.

Here the CDR3 reads CASSYSRDNYEQYF. The CDR3 region has the DNA TGTGCCAGCAGTTACTCGAGGGACAACTACGAGCAGTACTTC. This chain uses TRBV6-5 with TRBJ2-7; a possible D gene is TRBD1 (6 bases). Trimming pared 0 bases from V and 3 bases from J, leaving 9 bases between. The CDR3 spans 14 residues. CDR1 MNHEY and CDR2 SVGAGI come from the germline V gene.

Worth noting for this clone: Other DNA sequences in this sample translate to the same CDR3. This chain joins TRBV5-1 and TRBJ2-2, with D tentatively TRBD1 (6 bases). The V end was cut by 4 bases, the J end by 5 bases, with 18 bases between. Germline values: CDR1 SGHRS, CDR2 YFSETQ. There are 16 residues in the CDR3. DNA of the CDR3: TGCGCCAGCAGCGTACAGGGTACGGTGGGAACCGGGGAGCTGTTTTTT. Translating gives CASSVQGTVGTGELFF.

The chain combines TRBV19 with TRBJ1-2; 9 bases map to TRBD1. Germline V lookup: CDR1 LNHDA, CDR2 SQIVND (reference sequence). J lost 8 bases, V lost 5 bases, and 9 bases had no gene match. The CDR3 totals 14 residues. The CDR3 sequence is CASSLRDREAGYTF. CDR3 bases: TGTGCCAGTAGTTTAAGGGACAGGGAGGCGGGCTACACCTTC.

The J gene is TRBJ1-5, the V gene TRBV3-1 (or the pseudogene TRBV3-2); possibly TRBD1 for D (5 bases). The CDR3 consists of 21 residues. CDR1 is LGHDT and CDR2 is YNNKEL in the germline V gene (reference sequence). Trimming stripped 1 base from V and 2 bases from J, with 27 bases between. The CDR3 region has the DNA TGTGCCAGCAGCCAAGGGGGCAGGGTCCTGATTTCGTGTATATGCAATCAGCCCCAGCATTTT. Translating it yields CASSQGGRVLISCICNQPQHF.

This sequence joins TRBV20-1 and TRBJ2-7; no clear D. Germline V gives CDR1 DFQATT, CDR2 SNEGSKA (reference sequence). The CDR3 has 11 residues. Trimming pared 5 bases from V and 1 base from J, leaving 6 bases between. CDR3 nucleotides: TGCAGTGCTTCCCGTTCCTACGAGCAGTACTTC. This gives the protein CSASRSYEQYF.

The rearrangement joins TRBV7-3 to TRBJ2-1; D may be TRBD2 (6 bases). The V and J ends lost 2 bases and 7 bases respectively, with 12 bases between them. Germline CDR1 SGHTA, CDR2 FQGTGA. There are 14 residues in the CDR3. CDR3 nucleotide sequence: TGTGCCAGCAGCTTAGCCGGGACTCGAAATGAGCAGTTCTTC. This sequence encodes CASSLAGTRNEQFF.

The V gene is TRBV6-2 or TRBV6-3, the J gene TRBJ1-2, with a possible D match to TRBD1 (5 bases). CDR3 size: 16 residues. Germline V gene sequence: CDR1 MNHEY, CDR2 SVGEGT. V lost 6 bases, J lost 5 bases, and 22 bases lay in between. The CDR3 here is CASSPLGGFGLYGYTF. CDR3 sequence (DNA): TGTGCCAGCAGCCCTCTGGGGGGGTTCGGTCTATATGGCTACACCTTC.

V is TRBV20-1 and J is TRBJ1-2; 7 bases agree with TRBD1. The CDR3 runs to 11 residues. Germline-derived CDR1 and CDR2 are DFQATT and SNEGSKA (reference sequence). J gave up 5 bases and V 6 bases, and 3 bases lay outside the gene matches. CDR3 DNA sequence: TGCAGTGCGGGGACAGAGTATGGCTACACCTTC. Translating it yields CSAGTEYGYTF.

This chain connects TRBV6-5 to TRBJ1-2, with 7 bases identical to TRBD1. The CDR3 is 13 amino acids. Trimming at V came to 6 bases and at J to 2 bases, leaving 3 bases not matched to a gene. The germline CDR1 and CDR2 sequences are MNHEY and SVGAGI. Here the CDR3 DNA reads TGTGCCAGCAGGCCACAGGGGAACTATGGCTACACCTTC. This translates into CASRPQGNYGYTF.

There are a few counts of this clone. This rearrangement joins TRBV19 to TRBJ2-3; 7 nucleotides match TRBD1. Germline CDR1 and CDR2: LNHDA and SQIVND (reference sequence). J gave up 6 bases and V 7 bases, and 16 bases lay outside the gene matches. The CDR3 runs to 16 residues. CDR3 coding DNA: TGTGCCAGTAACATGGGTGAGGGACAGCAACAGGATACGCAGTATTTT. It encodes CASNMGEGQQQDTQYF.

V and J are TRBV12-5 and TRBJ2-5; D not resolved. The V end lost 9 bases, the J end lost 3 bases, and 14 bases lay between the germline ends. This CDR3 has 13 amino acids. CDR1 LGHNT and CDR2 FRNRAP come from the germline V gene. The CDR3 reads CASARQAKETQYF. CDR3 nucleotide sequence: TGTGCTAGCGCACGACAAGCCAAAGAGACCCAGTACTTC.

In its sample, this clone was seen a few times. The chain is built from TRBV7-2 and TRBJ1-1; a possible D gene is TRBD1 (5 bases). Germline V gene sequence: CDR1 SGHTA, CDR2 FQGNSA. V lost 4 bases, J lost 2 bases, and 14 bases lay in between. This CDR3 has 15 amino acids. CDR3 DNA sequence: TGTGCCAGCAGCTCTCGAACAGGACAAAACACTGAAGCTTTCTTT. It is translated as CASSSRTGQNTEAFF. The variable domain in full, completed from reference TRBV7-2 and TRBJ1-1, reads GAGVSQSPSNKVTEKGKDVELRCDPISGHTALYWYRQSLGQGLEFLIYFQGNSAPDKSGLPSDRFSAERTGGSVSTLTIQRTQQEDSAVYLCASSSRTGQNTEAFFGQGTRLTVV.

J is TRBJ2-7 and V is TRBV5-1, with 7 bases that match TRBD2. CDR1 is SGHRS, CDR2 YFSETQ, per germline. This CDR3 has 12 residues. V was clipped by 6 bases and J by 5 bases; unmatched bases: 5. In nucleotides, the CDR3 is TGCGCCAGCACGTTGGGGGGGAACGAGCAGTACTTC. This sequence encodes CASTLGGNEQYF.

This sequence joins TRBV9 and TRBJ2-3, with D possibly TRBD2 on 5 matching bases. The CDR3 is 15 amino acids. V was pared by 4 bases and J by 1 base, with 13 bases between. Germline assignment: CDR1 SGDLS and CDR2 YYNGEE. CDR3 nucleotides: TGTGCCAGCAGCCCCCGGGGTAGCGGCACAGATACGCAGTATTTT. Protein: CASSPRGSGTDTQYF.